The T cell receptor (beta chain) described here comes from a study of blood T cells in healthy people across ages. Germline V lookup: CDR1 MNHEY, CDR2 SVGAGI. CDR3 size: 14 residues. The V and J ends lost 7 bases and 1 base, in that order; junction bases with no gene match: 3. A second PCR, run for roughly 7 to 12 cycles, used a sample-barcoded 5' primer plus a J-beta primer mix. Each CDR3 protein gets one entry after TCRdb re-called the 5' RACE reads with MiXCR. Of under 2,000,000 distinct CDR3 sequences in the sample, about 50% were seen once. The material sequenced was blood. This sequence joins TRBV6-5 and TRBJ2-3; 9 bases align to TRBD1. The TCR originated in a woman in her thirties or forties in good health. DNA of the CDR3: TGTGCCAGCATGGGACAGGGCCGCACAGATACGCAGTATTTT. Translating it yields CASMGQGRTDTQYF.